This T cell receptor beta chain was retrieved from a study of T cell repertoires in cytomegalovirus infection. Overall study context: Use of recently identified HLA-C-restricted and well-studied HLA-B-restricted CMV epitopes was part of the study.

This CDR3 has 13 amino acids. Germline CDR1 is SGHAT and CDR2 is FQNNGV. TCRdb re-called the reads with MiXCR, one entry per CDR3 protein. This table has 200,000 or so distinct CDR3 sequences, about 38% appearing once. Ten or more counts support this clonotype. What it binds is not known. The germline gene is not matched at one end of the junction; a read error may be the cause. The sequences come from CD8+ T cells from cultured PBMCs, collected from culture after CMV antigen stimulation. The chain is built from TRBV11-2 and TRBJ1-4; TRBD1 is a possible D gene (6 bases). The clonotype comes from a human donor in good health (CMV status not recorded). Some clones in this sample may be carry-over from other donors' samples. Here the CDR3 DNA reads TGTGCCAGCAGCCCTCATCAGGGAGGGATGGGACATTTT. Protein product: CASSPHQGGMGHF.